The text below deals with one T cell receptor (beta chain). Its binding antigen is unknown. Per-base quality was not reported, and no clone a single base away is much larger than it. Sequenced on an Illumina NovaSeq 6000. TCR cDNA was made using 5'RACE template switching, a step that added a universal primer site and unique molecular identifiers. Priming of cDNA synthesis was performed from both the TCR alpha and TCR beta constant segments. Two PCR steps were used to amplify libraries, with sample barcodes and sequencing adapters being added in the second step. Libraries were sequenced on Illumina HiSeq 2500 (2x100 bp) or NovaSeq (2x150 bp). On the authors' methods: MIGEC handled demultiplexing of reads and collapsing into UMI consensus sequences, while MiXCR performed V(D)J alignment. Vaccine-responding clonotypes were identified with edgeR using replicate PBMC samples, with FDR below 0.01 and a log2 fold change above 5 up to day 15 being required. Each bulk clonotype received a CD4 or CD8 identity based on whether the sequenced CD4 or CD8 repertoire contained that clonotype at higher abundance. TCRdb itself trimmed the public reads at Q25 with fastp, ran MiXCR and retained productive beta chains. Rows matching on CDR3 protein sequence are summarized as one entry with the most common DNA and genes. These V and J calls are TCRdb output, not the study's own analysis. The sample contains more than 300,000 distinct CDR3 sequences, over 3.5% of them found a single time. The top ten constitute 15% to 20% of the sample.

The CDR3, from cysteine to phenylalanine, totals 13 residues. Of the read, only the CDR3 DNA is kept; its 39 bases are in frame from base 1. As encoded in the germline V gene (reference sequence), CDR1 is LGHDT while CDR2 is YNNKEL. V has 8 bases trimmed and J has 5 bases trimmed; junction bases matching no gene number 6. The treatment or condition label for this specimen denotes: live attenuated yellow fever vaccine strain. At every blood-draw timepoint, two biological replicates of bulk PBMCs were collected. PBMCs were isolated from peripheral blood using a standard Ficoll-Paque protocol. TriZol was used to extract RNA from bulk PBMCs, from CD4 and CD8 fractions, and from dextramer-positive and dextramer-negative fractions. The source of the sample is a study of T cells after yellow fever vaccination (dated by TCRdb to between 2018 and 2021). For the wider study: The SMART-Seq v4 Ultra Low Input RNA kit was used to prepare libraries from fractions with low cell numbers. To follow T-cell clones before and after primary and booster YFV17D yellow fever vaccination, bulk TCR alpha and beta repertoires were sequenced over time. Two healthy male donors, one aged 18 to 29 and one aged 30 to 39 years, were included in the cohort. Bulk PBMC replicates and cell subsets were isolated from blood drawn at multiple timepoints before and after both primary and secondary immunization.

Here is what the overall study found, with its caveats: After the booster, most clones that had expanded after primary vaccination were detected again (around 97% of CD4 and around nine tenths of CD8), suggesting broad maintenance of memory. A small share of clonotypes occurred in both CD4 and CD8 compartments, likely arising from convergent recombination. Only a couple of donors were included in the study, so the extent to which the findings can be generalized is limited. Computational filtering was needed because FACS-sorted repertoires could contain abundant contaminating clonotypes from the bulk population. Compared with the primary T-cell response, the secondary T-cell response was weaker but faster, peaking on day 5 rather than day 15.

The sequence joins TRBV3-1 to TRBJ1-1, and 9 junction bases match TRBD1. The TCR comes from a man between 18 and 35 years old who received the YFV17D yellow fever vaccine. Specimen: PBMCs, collected 15 days after the yellow fever booster vaccination. CDR3 protein: CASLQGAGTEAFF. The DNA sequence reads TGTGCCAGCCTACAGGGGGCCGGGACTGAAGCTTTCTTT.